One sample yielded the 23 T cell receptor beta chains listed below, sequenced in a study of shared clonotypes between healthy human individuals. As defined, naive CD8 cells were CD45RO-negative and positively selected for CCR7, with terminally differentiated effector memory CD45RA+ cells excluded. Method: immunoSEQ multiplex PCR; TCRdb's copy keeps in-frame clones and lacks some. The data contain around 560,000 clones, approximately 95% of them singletons. The sample consisted of naive CD8+ T cells sorted from blood. The receptors derive from a woman aged 30 to 39 in good health.

V usage is TRBV10-3 and J usage is TRBJ2-1, with TRBD1 matching over 7 bases. With 10 bases clipped from V and 0 bases from J, the junction kept 3 bases outside the gene matches. Germline values: CDR1 ENHRY, CDR2 SYGVKD. This CDR3 spans 13 amino acids. The CDR3 region is CASRDSSYNEQFF. In nucleotides, the CDR3 is TGTGCCAGTAGGGACAGCTCCTACAATGAGCAGTTCTTC.

The chain joins TRBV28 to TRBJ1-2, with D hard to call. V was trimmed by 2 bases and J by 3 bases, leaving 13 bases between them. CDR1 is MDHEN and CDR2 is SYDVKM in the germline V gene. This CDR3 comprises 15 residues. The CDR3 region has the DNA TGTGCCAGCAGTTTAGGGATCTTGGGATACTATGGCTACACCTTC. Its translation: CASSLGILGYYGYTF.

The J gene is TRBJ2-1, the V gene TRBV6-1, with D unresolved. Germline values: CDR1 MNHNS, CDR2 SASEGT. Trimming shortened V by 2 bases and J by 1 base, and 15 bases separated the two germline ends. CDR3 length equals 17 residues. CDR3 bases: TGTGCCAGCAGTGAAAATGTGTGGACCGAGTCCTACAATGAGCAGTTCTTC. Protein: CASSENVWTESYNEQFF.

The sample holds one count of this clone. V gene TRBV7-2 combines with J gene TRBJ2-5, with D perhaps assigned TRBD1 or TRBD2 (6 bases each). Per germline, CDR1 SGHTA and CDR2 FQGNSA. The CDR3 spans 17 residues. The V gene lost 8 bases and the J gene lost 2 bases, with 24 bases spanning the gap. DNA of the CDR3: TGTGCCAGCTTTCCCCAGAGGGGGGTTTCGGGTCAAGAGACCCAGTACTTC. It translates to CASFPQRGVSGQETQYF. Variable domain in full (rest from reference TRBV7-2 and TRBJ2-5): GAGVSQSPSNKVTEKGKDVELRCDPISGHTALYWYRQSLGQGLEFLIYFQGNSAPDKSGLPSDRFSAERTGGSVSTLTIQRTQQEDSAVYLCASFPQRGVSGQETQYFGPGTRLLVL.

Turning to this clone: Other DNA sequences from this sample encode an identical CDR3 as well. This sequence joins TRBV20-1 and TRBJ2-1; D is unresolved. CDR3 length equals 11 residues. V lost 1 base and J 6 bases, leaving 4 bases between the germline ends. The germline CDR1 and CDR2 sequences are DFQATT and SNEGSKA (reference sequence). The chain's CDR3 is CSARVVNEQFF. The CDR3, as DNA: TGCAGTGCTAGAGTGGTCAATGAGCAGTTCTTC.

V usage is TRBV5-4 and J usage is TRBJ2-7; D ambiguous. Germline V lookup: CDR1 SGHNT, CDR2 YYREEE (reference sequence). The germline V and J ends were trimmed by 3 bases and 1 base, with 5 bases remaining between them. This CDR3 contains 12 residues. CDR3 bases: TGTGCCAGCAGCTCTAATTCCTACGAGCAGTACTTC. It translates to CASSSNSYEQYF.

This clone came up once. This sequence joins TRBV4-2 and TRBJ1-4; the D is unclear. In germline, CDR1 is LGHNA, CDR2 YNFKEQ. V shed 1 base and J shed 8 bases, with 11 bases lying between them. The CDR3 extends over 14 amino acids. The CDR3 sequence is CASSQVLGGEKLFF. CDR3 coding DNA: TGTGCCAGCAGCCAAGTACTGGGAGGCGAAAAACTGTTTTTT.

This chain joins TRBV28 and TRBJ1-2, with 9 positions matching TRBD1. Germline loops: CDR1 MDHEN, CDR2 SYDVKM. The V segment lost 8 bases and the J segment 3 bases; nucleotides outside the gene matches: 4. The CDR3 runs 13 residues. CDR3 amino acids: CASPGQGDYGYTF. The CDR3 nucleotides read TGTGCCAGCCCGGGACAGGGAGACTATGGCTACACCTTC.

The chain joins TRBV11-2 to TRBJ1-1, with D perhaps TRBD1 (5 bases). Germline CDR1 and CDR2: SGHAT and FQNNGV. V was cut by 5 bases and J by 1 base, with 11 bases left in between. This CDR3 is 14 amino acids long. CDR3 sequence (DNA): TGTGCCAGCAGCCTCGGGGCCAAGAACACTGAAGCTTTCTTT. It codes for CASSLGAKNTEAFF.

The chain recombines TRBV4-1 with TRBJ1-5; the match to TRBD1 covers 11 bases. The CDR3 runs to 15 residues. V shed 4 bases, J shed 7 bases, and the junction held 6 bases outside the gene matches. CDR1 and CDR2 from the germline V gene are MGHRA and YSYEKL. The CDR3 DNA reads as TGCGCCAGCAGCCCAAGACGGGACAGGGGGCAGCCCCAGCATTTT. Its protein product is CASSPRRDRGQPQHF.

This chain uses TRBV28 with TRBJ1-2; D is unclear. The CDR3 extends over 14 amino acids. V was shortened by 6 bases and J by 4 bases, with 15 bases between the two germline ends. CDR1 and CDR2 from the germline V gene are MDHEN and SYDVKM. The CDR3 DNA reads TGTGCCAGCAGCCGCAAACCGACCTCCTATGGCTACACCTTC. Translation: CASSRKPTSYGYTF.

This clone occurred once. The J gene is TRBJ2-7, the V gene TRBV27; 8 nucleotides align to TRBD1. The CDR3 has 14 amino acids. Looked up from germline, CDR1 is MNHEY and CDR2 is SMNVEV (reference sequence). The J segment lost 3 bases and the V segment lost 6 bases, leaving 7 bases of the junction unmatched. The DNA for the CDR3 is TGTGCCAGCAGAATGGGACAGGATAACTACGAGCAGTACTTC. It specifies CASRMGQDNYEQYF.

The rearrangement joins TRBV4-1 to TRBJ2-3; D possibly corresponds to TRBD2 (6 bases). V lost 0 bases and J lost 4, with 11 bases in between. The CDR3 contains 15 residues. The germline V gene has CDR1 MGHRA and CDR2 YSYEKL. The CDR3 here is CASSQDGGEADTQYF. In DNA form, the CDR3 reads TGCGCCAGCAGCCAAGATGGAGGGGAGGCAGATACGCAGTATTTT.

The CDR3 reads CSVEGNGYTF. The CDR3, as DNA: TGCAGCGTTGAAGGGAATGGCTACACCTTC. The chain joins TRBV29-1 to TRBJ1-2; no clear D. The CDR3 has 10 amino acids. Germline V gene data show CDR1 as SQVTM and CDR2 as ANQGSEA. Trimming took 1 base from V and 6 from J, leaving 3 bases between them.

V gene TRBV27 combines with J gene TRBJ2-5; D not certain. Germline assignment: CDR1 MNHEY and CDR2 SMNVEV (reference sequence). The V end was cut by 1 base, the J end by 5 bases, with 8 bases between. This CDR3 region has 13 residues. Written as DNA, the CDR3 is TGTGCCAGCAGTTTATGGGCCCACGAGACCCAGTACTTC. Its translation is CASSLWAHETQYF.

Worth noting for this clone: This same CDR3 is encoded by further DNA sequences in the sample. The rearrangement uses TRBV27 and TRBJ2-1; 8 nucleotides agree with TRBD1. The CDR3 contains 14 residues. The J segment lost 6 bases and the V segment lost 5 bases, leaving 6 bases of the junction unmatched. The germline V gene encodes CDR1 MNHEY and CDR2 SMNVEV (reference sequence). The CDR3 DNA reads as TGTGCCAGCAGTCCCACCGGGACAGGCAATGAGCAGTTCTTC. Translating gives CASSPTGTGNEQFF.

The V gene is TRBV9, the J gene TRBJ2-2, with D perhaps matching TRBD2 (6 bases). Trimming removed 3 bases at V and 1 base at J, with 13 bases between. The CDR3 is 16 residues long. Germline V CDR1 and CDR2: SGDLS, YYNGEE. The CDR3 coding sequence is TGTGCCAGCAGCGCCGGGGGTACGGTGAACACCGGGGAGCTGTTTTTT. It yields the protein CASSAGGTVNTGELFF.

This clone was seen a single time. The chain links TRBV7-2 to TRBJ1-2; no clear D. From germline, CDR1 is SGHTA and CDR2 FQGNSA. The CDR3 is 13 amino acids. V lost 4 bases and J 8 bases, leaving 14 bases between the germline ends. The CDR3 here is CASSSIGRSGYTF. The CDR3 DNA reads TGTGCCAGCAGCTCTATAGGACGATCCGGCTACACCTTC.

This chain connects TRBV27 to TRBJ2-7; D is unclear. V lost 8 bases and J 2 bases, leaving 13 bases between the germline ends. The CDR3 has 13 residues. The germline CDR1 and CDR2 sequences are MNHEY and SMNVEV (reference sequence). CDR3 in DNA: TGTGCCAGCGGTGGTTCAGCAGCCTACGAGCAGTACTTC. It specifies CASGGSAAYEQYF.

This chain uses TRBV7-9 with TRBJ2-1; 8 bases fit TRBD1. Germline lookup yields CDR1 SEHNR and CDR2 FQNEAQ (reference sequence). After removal of 2 bases from V and 5 bases from J, the junction contained 8 bases not matched to a gene. CDR3 length: 16 amino acids. The CDR3 DNA reads as TGTGCCAGCAGCTTAACGACAGGGGATAGGGACAATGAGCAGTTCTTC. Translation gives CASSLTTGDRDNEQFF. Drawing the rest from reference TRBV7-9 and TRBJ2-1, the complete variable domain is DTGVSQNPRHKITKRGQNVTFRCDPISEHNRLYWYRQTLGQGPEFLTYFQNEAQLEKSRLLSDRFSAERPKGSFSTLEIQRTEQGDSAMYLCASSLTTGDRDNEQFFGPGTRLTVL.

V gene TRBV7-9 combines with J gene TRBJ2-3, with 7 bases identical to TRBD1. Trimming cost V 6 bases and J 0 bases; bases outside gene matches: 9. This CDR3 is 16 amino acids long. Germline CDR1 SEHNR, CDR2 FQNEAQ (reference sequence). CDR3 bases: TGTGCCAGCAGACAAACAGGGGAACCTAGCACAGATACGCAGTATTTT. Its translation is CASRQTGEPSTDTQYF.

This clone was counted once. The chain recombines TRBV30 with TRBJ1-2; TRBD1 agrees at 12 bases. CDR3 length: 14 residues. Germline V lookup: CDR1 GTSNPN, CDR2 SVGIG (reference sequence). The V gene end was trimmed by 3 bases and the J gene end by 7 bases; junction bases not matched to a gene: 6. CDR3 protein: CAWSRDRGPGGYTF. CDR3 DNA: TGTGCCTGGAGCCGGGACAGGGGGCCCGGTGGCTACACCTTC.

The chain carries TRBV28 and TRBJ2-7; the match to TRBD2 covers 8 bases. The junction had 11 bases not matched to a gene; V was cut back by 3 bases and J by 1 base. Germline V lookup: CDR1 MDHEN, CDR2 SYDVKM. This CDR3 has 17 residues. The CDR3 loop reads CASSFPPTAGVSYEQYF. The CDR3 region has the DNA TGTGCCAGCAGTTTCCCCCCAACAGCGGGAGTGTCCTACGAGCAGTACTTC.